A selection of T cell receptor beta chains follows, all from one sample in a study of neurological immune-mediated disorders. In TCRdb, the 5' RACE reads were re-called with MiXCR into one record per CDR3 protein. Of some 10,000 distinct CDR3 sequences detected, about 21% appear once; the ten largest clones hold about 50%. Sequenced material: CD8+ T cells from blood. These receptors were taken from a woman aged 55-70 years with HTLV-1-associated myelopathy (HAM/TSP). The CDR3 runs from the conserved cysteine through the conserved F or W. A D gene is named only where the DNA matches it firmly. Size is omitted from some rows. Given values are once, few, many or a class for expanded clones.

v_call	j_call	d_call	clone_size	cdr3_nt	cdr3_aa
TRBV25-1	TRBJ1-4	-	-	TGTGCCACCTCTCAGACAGTCACTAATGAAAAACTGTTTTTT	CATSQTVTNEKLFF
TRBV29-1	TRBJ1-1	TRBD1	many	TGCAGCGCAAAACAGGGGGCTGGTGTGAACACTGAAGCTTTCTTT	CSAKQGAGVNTEAFF
TRBV7-6	TRBJ1-2	-	few	TGTGCCAGCAGCTTAGGCAAAGGGTATGGCTACACCTTC	CASSLGKGYGYTF
TRBV6-5	TRBJ2-1	-	many	TGTGCCAGCAGTTACCCTGGAGAGCAGTTCTTC	CASSYPGEQFF
TRBV10-2	TRBJ1-1	-	many	TGCGCCAGCAGTGAGTCGCGGGGGGTGAACACTGAAGCTTTCTTT	CASSESRGVNTEAFF
TRBV6-1	TRBJ1-1	-	many	TGTGCCAGCAGTGAACGGGTGAGGACTGAAGCTTTCTTT	CASSERVRTEAFF
TRBV7-2	TRBJ1-1	-	-	-	CASSFYICSARGWQQANTEAFF
TRBV7-9	TRBJ2-5	-	many	TGTGCCAGCAGCTTTCAAGAACTGCGGGGGCCGGAGGTTGGGCAAGAGACCCAGTACTTC	CASSFQELRGPEVGQETQYF
TRBV6-1	TRBJ2-1	-	many	TGTGCCAGCAGTGAAGCGCTTTCCATGGGGACCTACAATGAGCAGTTCTTC	CASSEALSMGTYNEQFF
TRBV6-5	TRBJ2-7	-	many	TGTGCCAGCAGTACTCGACACTCCTACGAGCAGTACTTC	CASSTRHSYEQYF
TRBV27	TRBJ2-7	-	many	TGTGCCAGCAGTTTAAACCCGGGTTACGAGCAGTACTTC	CASSLNPGYEQYF
TRBV5-5	TRBJ2-3	-	-	TGTGCCAGCAGAGTAACCGGGCGGGGAGGCACAGATACGCAGTATTTT	CASRVTGRGGTDTQYF
TRBV5-1	TRBJ1-2	-	many	TGCGCCAGCAGCTCCACAGGCGTTGCTAACTATGGCTACACCTTC	CASSSTGVANYGYTF
TRBV18	TRBJ1-1	-	many	TGTGCCAGCTCACCACCATACGGGGGGCGAAGCACTGAAGCTTTCTTT	CASSPPYGGRSTEAFF
TRBV15	TRBJ2-3	TRBD1	many	TGTGCCGCGCGTAGGGACAGGGGGACAGATACGCAGTATTTT	CAARRDRGTDTQYF
TRBV6-4	TRBJ2-1	TRBD2	once	TGTGCCAGCAGTCCCGGGGGGGTTTCCGCCAATGAGCAGTTCTTC	CASSPGGVSANEQFF
TRBV5-1	TRBJ1-1	TRBD1	many	TGCGCCAGCAGCCTAGACAGGGTTCGAGAAGCTTTCTTT	CASSLDRVREAFF
TRBV6-2/TRBV6-3	TRBJ1-2	-	many	TGTGCCAGCAGTTACCGCGCCCGGACGGCTAAACCTTCCCCCTATGGCTACACCTTC	CASSYRARTAKPSPYGYTF
TRBV9	TRBJ2-7	-	many	TGTGCCAGCAGCCCTGGGACGAGGGGCTACGAGCAGTACTTC	CASSPGTRGYEQYF
TRBV7-9	TRBJ2-3	TRBD1	many	TGTGCCAGCAGCCCACGTACAGGGGCAAGGGAAACGCAGTATTTT	CASSPRTGARETQYF
TRBV30	TRBJ2-7	TRBD2	-	TGTGCCTCGAAACCAGCGGGGGGGTTCCACGAGCAGTACTTC	CASKPAGGFHEQYF
TRBV6-4	TRBJ2-1	TRBD2	many	TGTGCCAGCAGGGATAGCGGGGGGAGCTCCTACAATGAGCAGTTCTTC	CASRDSGGSSYNEQFF
TRBV20-1	TRBJ1-1	-	many	TGCAGTGCTAGAGAAAAGGAGAACACTGAAGCTTTCTTT	CSAREKENTEAFF
TRBV5-1	TRBJ2-7	-	many	TGCGCCAGCAGCGGCGGCGGCTACATAAGCTCCTACGAGCAGTACTTC	CASSGGGYISSYEQYF
TRBV5-5	TRBJ1-2	-	medium-sized	TGTGCCAGCAGCTTGAAGGAGGGGGTCAGGAGCCACTATGGCTACACCTTC	CASSLKEGVRSHYGYTF
TRBV12-3/TRBV12-4	TRBJ2-2	TRBD2	many	TGTGCCAGCAGGGGACTAGCGGGGGGCTGGAACACCGGGGAGCTGTTTTTT	CASRGLAGGWNTGELFF
TRBV11-2	TRBJ2-7	-	many	TGTGCCAGCAGCATCGCCGCGGCAGGGGTGGACTACGAGCAGTACTTC	CASSIAAAGVDYEQYF
TRBV10-3	TRBJ1-1	-	many	TGTGCCATCAGTCCCGGGGGTCTAGTTGAAGCTTTCTTT	CAISPGGLVEAFF
TRBV7-9	TRBJ1-4	-	many	TGTGCCAGCAGCACTCCCGGGGGAACAACTAATGAAAAACTGTTTTTT	CASSTPGGTTNEKLFF
TRBV6-5	TRBJ1-2	-	many	TGTGCCAGCAAGGCGCCTGGGGGCGTACATGGCTACACCTTC	CASKAPGGVHGYTF
TRBV16	TRBJ1-3	-	many	TGTGCCAGCAGCCAATCCACCAGCTCTGGAAACACCATATATTTT	CASSQSTSSGNTIYF
TRBV7-9	TRBJ1-1	-	many	TGTGCCAGCAGCTCTACGGGACTTGAAGCTTTCTTT	CASSSTGLEAFF
TRBV20-1	TRBJ2-1	TRBD2	many	TGCAGTGTAACGGGACTAGCGGGGGGTTATTCCTACAATGAGCAGTTCTTC	CSVTGLAGGYSYNEQFF
TRBV27	TRBJ2-1	-	many	TGTGCCAGCAGTCCCGGTCGTGAGCAGTTCTTC	CASSPGREQFF
TRBV6-6	TRBJ2-7	TRBD2	many	TGTGCCAGCAGTACCGGGAGGACCTACGAGCAGTACTTC	CASSTGRTYEQYF
TRBV9	TRBJ2-1	TRBD2	-	TGTGCCAGCAGCGTAGCTACGGGACTAGCGGACAATGAGCAGTTCTTC	CASSVATGLADNEQFF
TRBV5-1	TRBJ2-3	TRBD2	many	TGCGCCAGCAGCTTGGAGGCGGGGGGGCGCGATACGCAGTATTTT	CASSLEAGGRDTQYF
TRBV7-6	TRBJ2-7	-	many	TGTGCCAGCAGCTTAGCCCCAGGTTTTCGGGGAGGAGACGAGCAGTACTTC	CASSLAPGFRGGDEQYF
TRBV20-1	TRBJ2-7	-	many	TGCAGTGCTAGCGACGTGGGGGGATCCTACGAGCAGTACTTC	CSASDVGGSYEQYF
TRBV7-9	TRBJ1-2	TRBD1	-	TGTGCCAGCCCCCGGACAGGGGTTATGCTGGGCTACACCTTC	CASPRTGVMLGYTF
TRBV6-5	TRBJ2-7	-	many	TGTGCCAGCAGTTTGGGGACTGGGACCTACGAGCAGTACTTC	CASSLGTGTYEQYF
TRBV20-1	TRBJ1-4	-	few	TGCAGTGCTAGAGACCAGCCAGGGAGAGGATCGACTAATGAAAAACTGTTTTTT	CSARDQPGRGSTNEKLFF
TRBV6-1	TRBJ1-5	-	many	TGTGCCAGCAGTCACGGGTTTAGCAATCAGCCCCAGCATTTT	CASSHGFSNQPQHF
TRBV20-1	TRBJ2-7	TRBD2	-	TGCAGTGCTGGCCTCGGGGGGATCTCCTACGAGCAGTACTTC	CSAGLGGISYEQYF
TRBV7-2	TRBJ1-5	-	-	TGTGCCAGCAGCGACCGGGGCAATCAGCCCCAGCATTTT	CASSDRGNQPQHF
TRBV20-1	TRBJ1-1	-	-	TGCAGTGGTAGACTAGGGTGGAACACTGAAGCTTTCTTT	CSGRLGWNTEAFF
TRBV6-5	TRBJ2-1	TRBD2	many	TGTGCCAGCAGTAACCTCGAGCGGGGGGGCTACAATGAGCAGTTCTTC	CASSNLERGGYNEQFF
TRBV4-1	TRBJ2-2	-	many	TGCGCCAGCAGCCTAAACGCGAACACCGGGGAGCTGTTTTTT	CASSLNANTGELFF
TRBV10-3	TRBJ1-5	-	many	TGTGCCATCGGGGCACATCAGCCCCAGCATTTT	CAIGAHQPQHF
TRBV6-6	TRBJ2-4	TRBD1	many	TGTGCCAGTTGGACAGGGGGAAACATTCAGTACTTC	CASWTGGNIQYF
TRBV6-6	TRBJ1-1	TRBD1	-	TGTGCCAGCACTGAGACAGGGGAGTATGTTGAAGCTTTCTTT	CASTETGEYVEAFF
TRBV5-1	TRBJ2-2	-	many	TGCGCCAGCAGCTTGTACGGGGGAGAGGACACCGGGGAGCTGTTTTTT	CASSLYGGEDTGELFF